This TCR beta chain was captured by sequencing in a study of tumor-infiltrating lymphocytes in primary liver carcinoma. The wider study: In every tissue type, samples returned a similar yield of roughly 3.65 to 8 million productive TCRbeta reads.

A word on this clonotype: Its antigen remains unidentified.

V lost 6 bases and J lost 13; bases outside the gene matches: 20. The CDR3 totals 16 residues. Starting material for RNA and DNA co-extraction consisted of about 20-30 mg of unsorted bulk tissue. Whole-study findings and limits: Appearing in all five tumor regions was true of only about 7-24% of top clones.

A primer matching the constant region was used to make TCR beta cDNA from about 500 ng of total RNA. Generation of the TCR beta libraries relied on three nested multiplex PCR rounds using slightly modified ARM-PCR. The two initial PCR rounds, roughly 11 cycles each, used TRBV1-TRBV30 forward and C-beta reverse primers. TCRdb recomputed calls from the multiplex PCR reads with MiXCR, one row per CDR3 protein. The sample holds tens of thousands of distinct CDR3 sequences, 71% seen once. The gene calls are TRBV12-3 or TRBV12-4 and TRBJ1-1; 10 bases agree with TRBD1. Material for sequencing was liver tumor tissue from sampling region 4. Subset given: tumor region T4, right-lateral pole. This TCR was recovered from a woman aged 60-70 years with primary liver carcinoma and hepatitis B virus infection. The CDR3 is CASRRRQGATYTGVFF. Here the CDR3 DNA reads TGTGCCAGCAGACGTAGACAGGGGGCTACGTACACTGGAGTTTTCTTT.